The source of this T cell receptor beta chain is a study of cytomegalovirus exposure and HLA in healthy donors (dated by TCRdb to about 2017). Background on the whole study: According to a later analysis, the 120 or so validation repertoires were produced on the same platform as the 700 or so repertoires of the first cohort. The study aimed to test whether cataloging public T cell receptors could reveal signatures of past pathogen exposure. Besides the first cohort of under 700 subjects, a separate validation cohort made up of 90 to 150 different subjects was used. The study combined high-throughput TCR immunosequencing, statistical association of individual TCRs with disease status, and machine learning to predict cytomegalovirus infection status.

Separate from the approximately 700-subject first cohort, the validation cohort of around 130 subjects was the group to which the donors belonged. Inclusive of the bounding cysteine and phenylalanine, the CDR3 is 13 residues long. Only the CDR3 region is kept as DNA, spanning 39 bases read in frame from base 1. Trimming at the junction amounts to 7 bases on V and 6 bases on J, and the germline ends lie 12 bases apart. Looking up the germline V gene (reference sequence) yields CDR1 WNHNN and CDR2 SYGVQD. As concerns this clone: What this receptor recognizes is not known. Base-call qualities are not available, and no considerably larger clone is one nucleotide away.

Libraries were constructed by the immunoSEQ multiplex PCR assay. The paper's data handling went like this. A statistical classification framework was built to diagnose cytomegalovirus status from the catalog of TCR beta chain sequences. What TCRdb holds here is the immuneACCESS table cut down to in-frame rearrangements. Part of the clones is not present; checked against another copy, under half of the missing clones reflect an unresolved V gene, and the others are unexplained. That table furnishes V, J and clone size, whereas the DNA furnished D and trimming. The sample includes 65,000 to 95,000 clones, with 80% to 95% observed a single time. About 3.8% of the sample comes from the top ten. Findings and caveats that apply to the study as a whole: A total of fewer than 200 TCR beta chains were listed by the study as associated with cytomegalovirus. While some public TCRs were present in many individuals, most TCR sequences turned up only very rarely across donors. The validation cohort had no HLA typing available for a later analysis, so co-occurrence within that cohort was assessed over all 130 or so repertoires. It was suggested by the authors that the approach could potentially be generalized to other disease states and immunological phenotypes. A later analysis found that TCRs clustered in the first cohort also tended to co-occur in the 100 to 150 validation repertoires, with more than 90% of cluster scores above 0. Three of the identified cytomegalovirus-associated TCR beta chains were confirmed in vitro to be specific for cytomegalovirus antigens. The classifier was reported to diagnose cytomegalovirus status with high specificity and sensitivity in both the original and validation cohorts.

The TCR was taken from a woman in her 30s in good health and CMV-seronegative. The sample taken for sequencing was PBMCs. The chain employs TRBV10-1 and TRBJ2-2; a confident D gene designation cannot be given. The DNA sequence reads TGCGCCAGCACCGCTGGTGGAGCCGGGGAGCTGTTTTTT. Its translation is CASTAGGAGELFF.